The next 2 T cell receptor beta chains were all read from a single sample in a study of cytomegalovirus exposure and HLA in healthy donors. This PCR relied on a set of 60 Vbeta primers and 13 Jbeta primers. Clones were read by immunoSEQ multiplex PCR, and TCRdb kept only the in-frame ones, dropping some. The sample lists around 280,000 clones; 85% to 90% were seen once. Sample: PBMCs. The receptors come from a woman under 30 in good health and CMV-seronegative.

This chain connects TRBV4-1 to TRBJ1-4, with a weak D call TRBD1 (6 bases). CDR3 length equals 17 residues. Trimming removed 6 bases at V and 5 bases at J, with 22 bases between. The germline V gene encodes CDR1 MGHRA and CDR2 YSYEKL. The DNA for the CDR3 is TGCGCCAGCAGTCTACGCCCCGCGGGGGCGGGAAATGAAAAACTGTTTTTT. Translated, it gives CASSLRPAGAGNEKLFF.

V and J are TRBV2 and TRBJ1-2, with TRBD1 matching 7 bases. Per germline, CDR1 SNHLY and CDR2 FYNNEI. The V segment lost 7 bases and the J segment 3 bases; nucleotides outside the gene matches: 8. The length of the CDR3 is 14 residues. Written as DNA, the CDR3 is TGTGCCAGCATGCGAGAGGGACAGCACTATGGCTACACCTTC. Amino acids: CASMREGQHYGYTF.